These T cell receptor beta chains were read from a single sample in a study of response to subunit inactivated influenza vaccine. In TCRdb, the RT-PCR reads were re-called with MiXCR into one record per CDR3 protein. The sample gives 500,000 or so distinct CDR3 sequences, about 15% of which show up once; around 3% is in the top ten. The sequenced sample was CD4+ T cells sorted from PBMCs, obtained around 25 months after vaccination. Receptors were obtained from a man in his fifties or sixties who received an inactivated influenza vaccine. CDR3s include the opening cysteine and the closing phenylalanine or tryptophan. The D gene is left open where the match is weak. The size of a clone is reported for some rows only, either as once, few or many, or as a class for expanded clones.

len	v_gene	d_gene	j_gene	abundance	CDR3nt	CDR3aa
15	TRBV20-1	TRBD2	TRBJ2-1	few	TGCAGTGCTAGACCCCTAGCGGGTTCCTACAATGAGCAGTTCTTC	CSARPLAGSYNEQFF
13	TRBV5-1	NA	TRBJ2-1	few	TGCGCCAGCATCTCCAGGGCGCGGAATGAGCAGTTCTTC	CASISRARNEQFF
12	TRBV30	NA	TRBJ1-2	NA	TGTGCCTGGAGTGGTGCTAACTATGGCTACACCTTC	CAWSGANYGYTF
17	TRBV9	TRBD2	TRBJ2-1	NA	TGTGCCAGCAGCGTAGTTAGCGGGGCTTCAATCTACAATGAGCAGTTCTTC	CASSVVSGASIYNEQFF
14	TRBV5-1	NA	TRBJ2-5	NA	TGCGCCAGCAGTCCGGGACATCCACAAGAGACCCAGTACTTC	CASSPGHPQETQYF
12	TRBV7-9	NA	TRBJ2-7	few	TGTGCCGTCGGCGGACCCTCCTACGAGCAGTACTTC	CAVGGPSYEQYF
15	TRBV5-4	NA	TRBJ2-1	NA	TGTGCCAGCAGCTCATACCTTGCAGCCTACAATGAGCAGTTCTTC	CASSSYLAAYNEQFF
13	TRBV7-2	NA	TRBJ2-3	NA	TGTGCCAGCAGCTCCCCGGGCCCAGATACGCAGTATTTT	CASSSPGPDTQYF
14	TRBV7-2	NA	TRBJ2-1	NA	TGTGCCAGCAGCCCTAGCCCCGGACAGCGGGAGCAGTTCTTC	CASSPSPGQREQFF
12	TRBV12-3/TRBV12-4	NA	TRBJ2-1	few	TGTGCCAGCAGTTTTGTGGGCCATGAGCAGTTCTTC	CASSFVGHEQFF
17	TRBV11-2	TRBD2	TRBJ2-3	few	TGTGCCAGCAGCTTAGACCTCAGCGGGGGGGCCGCAGATACGCAGTATTTT	CASSLDLSGGAADTQYF
15	TRBV20-1	TRBD1	TRBJ2-7	NA	TGCAGTGCCGACCCCGGGACAGGGATTGCGGGAGAGCAGTACTTC	CSADPGTGIAGEQYF
16	TRBV20-1	NA	TRBJ1-2	NA	TGCAGTGCTTTTCTCAAAACAGGGTGGGAGGACTATGGCTACACCTTC	CSAFLKTGWEDYGYTF
12	TRBV7-9	NA	TRBJ1-5	NA	TGTGCCAGCAGCTTGTGGGGTCAGCCCCAGCATTTT	CASSLWGQPQHF
12	TRBV20-1	NA	TRBJ1-2	NA	TGCAGTGCTAGGGTAGAGGGTTATGGGAACACCTTC	CSARVEGYGNTF
16	TRBV27	TRBD1	TRBJ1-2	few	TGTGCCAGCAGTTTGTTGGTACCACAGGGGGCCTATGGCTACACCTTC	CASSLLVPQGAYGYTF
16	TRBV9	TRBD2	TRBJ2-5	NA	TGTGCCAGCAGCCTCCAAGCGGGAGGGACCGGAGAGACCCAGTACTTC	CASSLQAGGTGETQYF
13	TRBV7-9	NA	TRBJ2-7	NA	TGTGCCAGCAGCCAACAGGGCCGATACGAGCAGTACTTC	CASSQQGRYEQYF
13	TRBV20-1	NA	TRBJ1-6	NA	TGCAGTGCTAGAGACACCGCTAATTCACCCCTCCACTTT	CSARDTANSPLHF
15	TRBV5-5	NA	TRBJ2-2	NA	TGTGCCAGCAGCTTGGAGTTGACGGTCCCCGGGGAGCTGTTTTTT	CASSLELTVPGELFF
13	TRBV6-6	NA	TRBJ2-5	few	TGTGCCAGCATCCAGGGGAGGTGGGAGACCCAGTACTTC	CASIQGRWETQYF
14	TRBV6-2/TRBV6-3	NA	TRBJ1-6	few	TGTGCCAGCAGTTTCGTCTCCTATAATTCACCCCTCCACTTT	CASSFVSYNSPLHF
13	TRBV28	NA	TRBJ2-3	few	TGTGCCAGCAGGGATTCGCTGGCAGATACGCAGTATTTT	CASRDSLADTQYF
14	TRBV20-1	NA	TRBJ2-1	NA	TGCAGTGCTAGTCATCCTTCCTCCTACAATGAGCAGTTCTTC	CSASHPSSYNEQFF
13	TRBV29-1	NA	TRBJ1-4	few	TGCAGCGGCGCCACGGGGACTAATGAAAAACTGTTTTTT	CSGATGTNEKLFF
12	TRBV20-1	NA	TRBJ1-5	NA	TGCAGTGCTGGGGATAGGGGTCAGCCCCAGCATTTT	CSAGDRGQPQHF
16	TRBV4-3	TRBD1	TRBJ2-7	NA	TGCGCCAGCAGCCAAGGAGCCGGGACAGGGGGCTACGAGCAGTACTTC	CASSQGAGTGGYEQYF
13	TRBV3-1	NA	TRBJ1-5	NA	TGTGCCAGCAGCAATTGGGGAAGTCAGCCCCAGCATTTT	CASSNWGSQPQHF
15	TRBV20-1	TRBD2	TRBJ2-7	NA	TGCAGTGCTAGATCTATCTCCCAGGGAGGGTACGAGCAGTACTTC	CSARSISQGGYEQYF
13	TRBV4-1	NA	TRBJ2-3	NA	TGCGCCAGCAGCCAAACTAGAACAGATACGCAGTATTTT	CASSQTRTDTQYF
14	TRBV29-1	NA	TRBJ2-2	NA	TGCAGCGTTCGTCTCGGAGCAAACACCGGGGAGCTGTTTTTT	CSVRLGANTGELFF
15	TRBV15	NA	TRBJ2-2	NA	TGTGCCACCAGAAGGGACTTCACGAACACCGGGGAGCTGTTTTTT	CATRRDFTNTGELFF
14	TRBV20-1	NA	TRBJ1-5	NA	TGCAGTGCCCAGGACCAAAGCGCGGATCAGCCCCAGCATTTT	CSAQDQSADQPQHF
11	TRBV5-6	NA	TRBJ2-2	NA	TGTGCCAGCACAAAACTTGGGGAGCTGTTTTTT	CASTKLGELFF
15	TRBV5-6	NA	TRBJ2-3	many	TGTGCCAGCAGCTTGATAGACGCAAGCACAGATACGCAGTATTTT	CASSLIDASTDTQYF
11	TRBV20-1	NA	TRBJ2-7	few	TGCAGTGTGGAAGGGACTGCCGAGCAGTACTTC	CSVEGTAEQYF
13	TRBV7-2	TRBD1	TRBJ2-1	few	TGTGCCAGCAGCACGGACAGGGCGGGTGAGCAGTTCTTC	CASSTDRAGEQFF
15	TRBV7-2	NA	TRBJ1-1	many	TGTGCCAGCAGCTTAGTTCCGAGAACGAACACTGAAGCTTTCTTT	CASSLVPRTNTEAFF
13	TRBV20-1	NA	TRBJ2-7	NA	TGCAGTGCCATCCTTGGACCGTTCGACGAGCAGTACTTC	CSAILGPFDEQYF
12	TRBV6-5	NA	TRBJ2-3	few	TGTGCCAGCAGTGGTTCCCTAGGAACGCAGTATTTT	CASSGSLGTQYF
17	TRBV7-2	TRBD1	TRBJ2-6	NA	TGTGCCAGCAGCTTAGCCCCGACAGGGGCTGGGGCCAACGTCCTGACTTTC	CASSLAPTGAGANVLTF
13	TRBV29-1	NA	TRBJ1-2	few	TGCAGCGCCTTTCTTCAGTCCAGCCTAGGCTACACCTTC	CSAFLQSSLGYTF
15	TRBV10-3	NA	TRBJ2-1	few	TGTGCCATCAAGGCTACCGGGGGACTTTACAATGAGCAGTTCTTC	CAIKATGGLYNEQFF
15	TRBV10-3	NA	TRBJ2-1	NA	TGTGCCATCAGTGAGGCAGGGGCCGCCAGCAATGAGCAGTTCTTC	CAISEAGAASNEQFF
17	TRBV7-8	NA	TRBJ2-5	NA	TGTGCCAGCAGCTTAGCGGTTGGGGAAGAGGGTGTAACGACCCAGTACTTC	CASSLAVGEEGVTTQYF
13	TRBV20-1	NA	TRBJ2-1	few	TGCAGTGCTCCTCAGCGGGTGTACAATGAGCAGTTCTTC	CSAPQRVYNEQFF
14	TRBV5-1	NA	TRBJ2-2	many	TGCGCCAGCAGCTTGGCCGCGAACACCGGGGAGCTGTTTTTT	CASSLAANTGELFF
14	TRBV19	NA	TRBJ2-4	many	TGTGCCAGTAGCCTGGATCCAGCCAAAAACATTCAGTACTTC	CASSLDPAKNIQYF
13	TRBV7-7	NA	TRBJ2-5	few	TGTGCTAGCAGGCGGGCAGGGTTGGAGACCCAGTACTTC	CASRRAGLETQYF
15	TRBV12-3/TRBV12-4	TRBD1	TRBJ2-7	NA	TGTGCCAGCAGTATCGGGACAGGTCACTCCTACGAGCAGTACTTC	CASSIGTGHSYEQYF
17	TRBV5-1	NA	TRBJ2-2	once	TGCGCCAGCAGCTTGCGGCAGACATATACAAACACCGGGGAGCTGTTTTTT	CASSLRQTYTNTGELFF
14	TRBV7-9	NA	TRBJ2-1	many	TGTGCCAGCAGCCCGTTGAAAGGGTATCTGGGCCCTTTCTTC	CASSPLKGYLGPFF
15	TRBV12-3/TRBV12-4	NA	TRBJ1-3	NA	TGTGCCAGCAGTTTGAGGAGGGGGACTGGAAACACCATATATTTT	CASSLRRGTGNTIYF
18	TRBV10-3	TRBD1	TRBJ2-1	NA	TGTGCCATCGCAGGGACAGCCACCTCCCAGGGCTCCTACAATGAGCAGTTCTTC	CAIAGTATSQGSYNEQFF